What follows are 4 T cell receptor beta chains derived from one specimen sequenced in a study of Graves' ophthalmopathy and Graves' hyperthyroidism. The study amplified TCR beta CDR3 regions using RNA transcripts. Second-round multiplex PCR came after a first-round RT-PCR that employed HTBI primers. In TCRdb, the multiplex PCR reads were re-called with MiXCR into one record per CDR3 protein. The data hold 300,000 to 350,000 distinct CDR3 sequences, with 15% to 20% observed a single time. Material: peripheral blood. Receptors originate from an adult man with Graves' ophthalmopathy.

This clonotype was seen many times. The rearrangement joins TRBV28 to TRBJ2-7; TRBD1 matches at 9 bases. V was clipped by 3 bases and J by 3 bases; unmatched bases: 3. Germline assignment: CDR1 MDHEN and CDR2 SYDVKM. The CDR3 runs to 14 residues. Here the CDR3 DNA reads TGTGCCAGCAGTTTCGGGACAGGGATCTACGAGCAGTACTTC. It specifies CASSFGTGIYEQYF.

The table lists this clonotype with many counts. The chain employs TRBV12-3 or TRBV12-4 and TRBJ2-2, with TRBD1 identical over 11 bases. V gave up 5 bases and J gave up 4 bases; unmatched junction bases: 6. The CDR3 is 16 residues long. CDR3 DNA: TGTGCCAGCAGTCCCGGACAGGGGGCCGGCACCGGGGAGCTGTTTTTT. This encodes CASSPGQGAGTGELFF.

Ten or more counts support this clonotype. This chain links TRBV6-2 or TRBV6-3 with TRBJ1-2; 11 positions match TRBD1. The CDR3 extends over 17 amino acids. CDR1 and CDR2 from the germline V gene are MNHEY and SVGEGT. The junction had 7 bases not matched to a gene; V was cut back by 2 bases and J by 2 bases. CDR3 DNA: TGTGCCAGCAGTTACCGAACCGGGACAGGGGGAAACTATGGCTACACCTTC. Translating gives CASSYRTGTGGNYGYTF.

The rearrangement uses TRBV3-1 and TRBJ1-1, with TRBD1 as a possible D gene (5 bases). This CDR3 spans 15 amino acids. Germline-derived CDR1 and CDR2 are LGHDT and YNNKEL (reference sequence). With 4 bases removed from V and 7 bases from J, the gap between germline ends came to 19 bases. CDR3 coding DNA: TGTGCCAGCAGCCCGCCGGGGGGGGAGAGCGTTGAAGCTTTCTTT. This encodes CASSPPGGESVEAFF. The full variable domain, with the rest looked up from reference TRBV3-1 and TRBJ1-1, is DTAVSQTPKYLVTQMGNDKSIKCEQNLGHDTMYWYKQDSKKFLKIMFSYNNKELIINETVPNRFSPKSPDKAHLNLHINSLELGDSAVYFCASSPPGGESVEAFFGQGTRLTVV.